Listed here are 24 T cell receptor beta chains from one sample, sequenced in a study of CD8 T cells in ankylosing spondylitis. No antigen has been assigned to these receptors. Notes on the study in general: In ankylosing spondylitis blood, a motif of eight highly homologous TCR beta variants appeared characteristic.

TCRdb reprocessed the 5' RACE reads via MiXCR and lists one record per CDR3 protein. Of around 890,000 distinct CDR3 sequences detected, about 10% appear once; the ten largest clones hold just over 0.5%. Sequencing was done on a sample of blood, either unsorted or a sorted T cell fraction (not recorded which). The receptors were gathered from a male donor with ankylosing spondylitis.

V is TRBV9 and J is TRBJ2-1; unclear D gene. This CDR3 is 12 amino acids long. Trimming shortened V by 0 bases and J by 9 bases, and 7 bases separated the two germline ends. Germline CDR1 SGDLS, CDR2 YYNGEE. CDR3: CASSVGASEQFF. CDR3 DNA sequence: TGTGCCAGCAGCGTAGGGGCGTCTGAGCAGTTCTTC.

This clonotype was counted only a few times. CDR3 loop: CATYGGQETQYF. CDR3 sequence (DNA): TGTGCCACCTACGGCGGACAAGAGACCCAGTACTTC. The V gene is TRBV19, the J gene TRBJ2-5; D is unclear. The V and J ends lost 10 bases and 2 bases respectively, with 11 bases between them. The CDR3 length is 12 residues. The germline CDR1 and CDR2 sequences are LNHDA and SQIVND (reference sequence).

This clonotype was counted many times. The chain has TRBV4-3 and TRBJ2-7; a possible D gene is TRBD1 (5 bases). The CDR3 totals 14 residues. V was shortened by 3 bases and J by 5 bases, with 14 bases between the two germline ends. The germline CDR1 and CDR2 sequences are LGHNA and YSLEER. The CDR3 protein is CASSQTPWGDEQYF. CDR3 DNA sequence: TGCGCCAGCAGCCAGACACCGTGGGGCGACGAGCAGTACTTC.

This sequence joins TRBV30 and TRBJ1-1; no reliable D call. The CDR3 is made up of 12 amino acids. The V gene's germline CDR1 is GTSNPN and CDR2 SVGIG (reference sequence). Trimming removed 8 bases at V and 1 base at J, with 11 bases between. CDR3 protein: CARRRENTEAFF. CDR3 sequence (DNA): TGTGCCCGCCGGCGGGAGAACACTGAAGCTTTCTTT. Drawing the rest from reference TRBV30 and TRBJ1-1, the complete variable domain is SQTIHQWPATLVQPVGSPLSLECTVEGTSNPNLYWYRQAAGRGLQLLFYSVGIGQISSEVPQNLSASRPQDRQFILSSKKLLLSDSGFYLCARRRENTEAFFGQGTRLTVV.

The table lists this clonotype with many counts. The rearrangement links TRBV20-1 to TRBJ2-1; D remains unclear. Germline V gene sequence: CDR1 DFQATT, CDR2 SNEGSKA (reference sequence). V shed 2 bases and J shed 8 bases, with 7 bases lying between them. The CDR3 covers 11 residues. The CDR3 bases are TGCAGTGCTAGAAGTCAATATGAGCAGTTCTTC. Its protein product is CSARSQYEQFF.

CDR3 DNA: TGTGCCAGCACCCGACAGGGGAGATACACCGGGGAGCTGTTTTTT. Amino acid sequence: CASTRQGRYTGELFF. This chain connects TRBV6-1 to TRBJ2-2; 8 nucleotides align to TRBD1. V shed 7 bases, J shed 3 bases, and the junction held 7 bases outside the gene matches. CDR3 size: 15 residues. CDR1 is MNHNS and CDR2 is SASEGT in the germline V gene.

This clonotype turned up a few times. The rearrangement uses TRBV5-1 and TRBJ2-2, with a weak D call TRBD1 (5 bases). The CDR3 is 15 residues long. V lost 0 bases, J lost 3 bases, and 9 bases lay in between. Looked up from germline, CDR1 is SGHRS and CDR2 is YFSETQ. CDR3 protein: CASSLEDTYTGELFF. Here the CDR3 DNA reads TGCGCCAGCAGCTTGGAGGACACCTACACCGGGGAGCTGTTTTTT.

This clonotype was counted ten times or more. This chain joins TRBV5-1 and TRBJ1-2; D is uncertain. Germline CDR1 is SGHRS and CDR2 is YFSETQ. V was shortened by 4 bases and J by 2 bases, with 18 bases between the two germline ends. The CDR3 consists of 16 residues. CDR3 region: CASSTQVGVANYGYTF. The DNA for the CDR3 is TGCGCCAGCAGCACCCAAGTCGGCGTTGCGAACTATGGCTACACCTTC.

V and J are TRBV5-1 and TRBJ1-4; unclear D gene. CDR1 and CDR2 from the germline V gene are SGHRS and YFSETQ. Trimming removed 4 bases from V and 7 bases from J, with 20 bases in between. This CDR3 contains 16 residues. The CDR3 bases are TGCGCCAGCAGCACTCGAGGGAGGGAAGGAGGTGAAAAACTGTTTTTT. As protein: CASSTRGREGGEKLFF.

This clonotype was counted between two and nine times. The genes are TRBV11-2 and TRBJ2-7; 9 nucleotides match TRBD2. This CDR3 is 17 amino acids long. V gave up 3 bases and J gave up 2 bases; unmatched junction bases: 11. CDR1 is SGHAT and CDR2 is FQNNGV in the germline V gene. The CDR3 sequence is CASSFRPSSGMPYEQYF. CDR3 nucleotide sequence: TGTGCCAGCAGCTTTCGCCCATCTAGCGGGATGCCCTACGAGCAGTACTTC.

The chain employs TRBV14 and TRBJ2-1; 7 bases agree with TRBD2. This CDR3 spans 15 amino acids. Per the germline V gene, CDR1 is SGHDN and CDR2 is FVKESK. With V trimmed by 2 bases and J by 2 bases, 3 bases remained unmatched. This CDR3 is CASSQHGRPYNEQFF. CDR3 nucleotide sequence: TGTGCCAGCAGCCAACACGGGAGGCCCTACAATGAGCAGTTCTTC.

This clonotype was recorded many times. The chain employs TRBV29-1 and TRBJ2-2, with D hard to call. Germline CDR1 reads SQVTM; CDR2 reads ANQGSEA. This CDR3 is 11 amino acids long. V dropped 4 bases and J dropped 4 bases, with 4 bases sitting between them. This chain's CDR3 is CSVAATGELFF. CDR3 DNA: TGCAGCGTTGCAGCCACCGGGGAGCTGTTTTTT.

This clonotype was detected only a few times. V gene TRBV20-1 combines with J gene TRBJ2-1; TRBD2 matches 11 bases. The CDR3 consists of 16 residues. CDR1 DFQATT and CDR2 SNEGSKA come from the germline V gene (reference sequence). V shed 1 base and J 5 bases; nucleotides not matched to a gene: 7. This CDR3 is CSARALGTSGDNEQFF. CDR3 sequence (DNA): TGCAGTGCTAGAGCGCTGGGGACTAGCGGTGACAATGAGCAGTTCTTC.

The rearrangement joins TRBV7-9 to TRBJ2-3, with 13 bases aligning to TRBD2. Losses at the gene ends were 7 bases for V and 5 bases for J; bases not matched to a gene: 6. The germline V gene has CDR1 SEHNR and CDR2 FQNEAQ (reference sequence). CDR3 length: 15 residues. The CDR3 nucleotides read TGTGCCAGCACCAGACTAGCGGGGGGCGTAGATACGCAGTATTTT. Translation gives CASTRLAGGVDTQYF.

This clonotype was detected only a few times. Written as DNA, the CDR3 is TGCAGTGCTAGAGATCAGGGACGGAGCTCCTACGAGCAGTACTTC. Amino acids: CSARDQGRSSYEQYF. This sequence joins TRBV20-1 and TRBJ2-7, with D possibly being TRBD1 or TRBD2 (5 bases each). The length of the CDR3 is 15 residues. Trimming stripped 0 bases from V and 0 bases from J, with 12 bases between. CDR1 DFQATT and CDR2 SNEGSKA come from the germline V gene (reference sequence).

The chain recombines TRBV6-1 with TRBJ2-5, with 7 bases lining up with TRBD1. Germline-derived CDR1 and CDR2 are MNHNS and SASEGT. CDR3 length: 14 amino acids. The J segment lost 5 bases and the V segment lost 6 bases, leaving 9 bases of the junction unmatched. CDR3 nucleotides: TGTGCCAGCAGAGAGGGACAGTTGAGGGAGACCCAGTACTTC. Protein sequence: CASREGQLRETQYF.

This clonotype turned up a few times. The chain's CDR3 is CSASRTSGSDSSYEQYF. CDR3 in DNA: TGCAGTGCTAGTCGGACTAGCGGGAGCGACAGCTCCTACGAGCAGTACTTC. The chain couples TRBV20-1 to TRBJ2-7; TRBD2 matches at 13 bases. J lost 0 bases, V lost 3 bases, and 8 bases had no gene match. Germline lookup yields CDR1 DFQATT and CDR2 SNEGSKA (reference sequence). This CDR3 has 17 residues.

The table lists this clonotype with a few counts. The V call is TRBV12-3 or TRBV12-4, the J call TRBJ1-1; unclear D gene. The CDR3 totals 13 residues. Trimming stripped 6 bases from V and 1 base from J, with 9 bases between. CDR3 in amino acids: CASRSTGNTEAFF. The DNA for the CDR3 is TGTGCCAGCAGGTCCACGGGGAACACTGAAGCTTTCTTT.

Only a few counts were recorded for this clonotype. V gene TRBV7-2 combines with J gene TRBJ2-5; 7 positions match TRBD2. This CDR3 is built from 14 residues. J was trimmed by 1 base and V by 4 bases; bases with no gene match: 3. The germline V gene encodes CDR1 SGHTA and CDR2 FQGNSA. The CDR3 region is CASSWQRGQETQYF. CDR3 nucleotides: TGTGCCAGCAGCTGGCAGCGGGGCCAAGAGACCCAGTACTTC.

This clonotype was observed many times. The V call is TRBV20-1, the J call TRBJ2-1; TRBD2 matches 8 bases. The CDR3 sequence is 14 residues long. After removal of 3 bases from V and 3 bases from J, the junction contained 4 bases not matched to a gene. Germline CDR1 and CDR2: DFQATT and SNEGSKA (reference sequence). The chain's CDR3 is CSARTSEIYNEQFF. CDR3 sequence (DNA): TGCAGTGCTAGGACTAGCGAGATCTACAATGAGCAGTTCTTC.

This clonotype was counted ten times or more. CDR3 loop: CASSADNQPQHF. DNA for the CDR3: TGTGCCAGCAGCGCAGACAATCAGCCCCAGCATTTT. The chain joins TRBV7-2 to TRBJ1-5; D is uncertain. Germline V gene data show CDR1 as SGHTA and CDR2 as FQGNSA. The CDR3 contains 12 residues. Trimming removed 5 bases at V and 3 bases at J, with 5 bases between.

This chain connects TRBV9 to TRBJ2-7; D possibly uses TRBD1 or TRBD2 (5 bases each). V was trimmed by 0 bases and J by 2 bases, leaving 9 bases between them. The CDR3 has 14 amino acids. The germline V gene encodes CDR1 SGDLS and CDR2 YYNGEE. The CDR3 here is CASSVDVGAYEQYF. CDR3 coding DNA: TGTGCCAGCAGCGTAGATGTGGGGGCCTACGAGCAGTACTTC.

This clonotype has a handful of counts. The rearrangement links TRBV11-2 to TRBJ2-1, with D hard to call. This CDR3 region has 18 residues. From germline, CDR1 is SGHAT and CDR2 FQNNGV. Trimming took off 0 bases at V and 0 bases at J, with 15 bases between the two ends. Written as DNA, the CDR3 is TGTGCCAGCAGCTTAGATCGAAACAGAGCTATCTCCTACAATGAGCAGTTCTTC. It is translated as CASSLDRNRAISYNEQFF.

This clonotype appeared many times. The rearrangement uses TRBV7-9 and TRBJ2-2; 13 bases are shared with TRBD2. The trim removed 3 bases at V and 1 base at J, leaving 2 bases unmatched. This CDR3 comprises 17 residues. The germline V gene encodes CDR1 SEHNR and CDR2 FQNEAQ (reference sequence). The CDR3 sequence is CASSFGTSGMNTGELFF. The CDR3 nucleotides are TGTGCCAGCAGCTTCGGGACTAGCGGGATGAACACCGGGGAGCTGTTTTTT. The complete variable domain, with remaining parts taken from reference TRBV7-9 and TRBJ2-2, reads DTGVSQNPRHKITKRGQNVTFRCDPISEHNRLYWYRQTLGQGPEFLTYFQNEAQLEKSRLLSDRFSAERPKGSFSTLEIQRTEQGDSAMYLCASSFGTSGMNTGELFFGEGSRLTVL.